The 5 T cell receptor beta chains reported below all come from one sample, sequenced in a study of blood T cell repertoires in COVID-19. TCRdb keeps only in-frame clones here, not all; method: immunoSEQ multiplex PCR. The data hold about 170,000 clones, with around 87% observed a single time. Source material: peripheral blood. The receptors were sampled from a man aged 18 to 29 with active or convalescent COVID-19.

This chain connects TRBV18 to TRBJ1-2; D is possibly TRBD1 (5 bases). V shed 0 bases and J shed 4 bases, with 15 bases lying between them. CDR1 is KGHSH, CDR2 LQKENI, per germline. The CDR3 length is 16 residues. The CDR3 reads CASSPPDGREGYGYTF. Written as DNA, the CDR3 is TGTGCCAGCTCACCACCGGACGGCAGGGAGGGCTATGGCTACACCTTC. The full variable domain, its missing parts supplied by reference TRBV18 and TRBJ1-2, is NAGVMQNPRHLVRRRGQEARLRCSPMKGHSHVYWYRQLPEEGLKFMVYLQKENIIDESGMPKERFSAEFPKEGPSILRIQQVVRGDSAAYFCASSPPDGREGYGYTFGSGTRLTVV.

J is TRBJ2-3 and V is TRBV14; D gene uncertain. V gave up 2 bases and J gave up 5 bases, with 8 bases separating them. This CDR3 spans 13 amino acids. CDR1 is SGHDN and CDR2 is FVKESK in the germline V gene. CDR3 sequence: CASSQFLRDTQYF. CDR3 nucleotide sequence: TGTGCCAGCAGCCAATTTCTTCGAGATACGCAGTATTTT.

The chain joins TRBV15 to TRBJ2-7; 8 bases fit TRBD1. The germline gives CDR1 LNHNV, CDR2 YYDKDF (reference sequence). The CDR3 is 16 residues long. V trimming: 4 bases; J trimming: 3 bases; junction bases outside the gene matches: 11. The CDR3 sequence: CATSTRWDRSYYEQYF. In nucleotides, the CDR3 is TGTGCCACCAGCACTAGGTGGGACAGGTCCTACTACGAGCAGTACTTC.

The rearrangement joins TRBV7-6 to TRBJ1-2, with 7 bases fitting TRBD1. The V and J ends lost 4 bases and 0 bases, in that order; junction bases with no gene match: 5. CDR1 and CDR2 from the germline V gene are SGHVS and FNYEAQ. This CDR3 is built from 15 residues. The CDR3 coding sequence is TGTGCCAGCAGCTCGAACAGGGGCTCTAACTATGGCTACACCTTC. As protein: CASSSNRGSNYGYTF. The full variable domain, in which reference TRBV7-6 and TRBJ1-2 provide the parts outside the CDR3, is GAGVSQSPRYKVTKRGQDVALRCDPISGHVSLYWYRQALGQGPEFLTYFNYEAQQDKSGLPNDRFSAERPEGSISTLTIQRTEQRDSAMYRCASSSNRGSNYGYTFGSGTRLTVV.

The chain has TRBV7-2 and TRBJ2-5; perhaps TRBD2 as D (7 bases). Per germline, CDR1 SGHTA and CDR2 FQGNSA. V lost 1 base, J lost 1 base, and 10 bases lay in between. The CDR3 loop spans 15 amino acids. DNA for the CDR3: TGTGCCAGCAGCTTAGTTGCGGGGGCCCAAGAGACCCAGTACTTC. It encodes CASSLVAGAQETQYF.